Listed below are T cell receptor beta chains from one sample, sequenced in a study of blood T cell repertoires in COVID-19. Assay: immunoSEQ multiplex PCR; the TCRdb copy retains only in-frame clones and omits some. This repertoire shows roughly 100,000 clones, roughly nine tenths found once; its top ten account for about 1.7%. Sequenced sample: peripheral blood. The receptors stem from a human donor with active COVID-19. The donor label of this sample is uncertain. Each CDR3 is given with its conserved first and last residue. A D gene is named only where the DNA matches it firmly. A clone size is listed for some rows: how often the clone was seen (once, few, many), or a class if it is expanded.

>TRBV4-1|.|TRBD1|TRBJ2-5
CASSLSLDRGQQTQYF
TGCGCCAGCAGCCTAAGCCTGGACAGGGGCCAGCAGACCCAGTACTTC
>TRBV4-1|once|TRBD1|TRBJ2-7
CASSPGTGEGEQYF
TGCGCCAGCAGCCCCGGGACAGGGGAAGGCGAGCAGTACTTC
>TRBV20-1|.|TRBD2|TRBJ2-3
CSASGLGRSTDTQYF
TGCAGTGCTAGTGGACTAGGACGTAGCACAGATACGCAGTATTTT
>TRBV5-1|.|.|TRBJ2-3
CASDRGSTDTQYF
TGCGCCAGTGACCGGGGGAGCACAGATACGCAGTATTTT
>TRBV5-4|.|.|TRBJ1-2
CASSLWTASYGYTF
TGTGCCAGCAGCTTGTGGACAGCGAGCTATGGCTACACCTTC
>TRBV5-5|.|.|TRBJ2-2
CASTKQRTNTGELFF
TGTGCCAGCACCAAACAGAGAACGAACACCGGGGAGCTGTTTTTT
>TRBV12-3/TRBV12-4|.|.|TRBJ2-5
CASRIGVQETQYF
TGTGCCAGCAGGATCGGGGTGCAAGAGACCCAGTACTTC
>TRBV28|.|.|TRBJ1-2
CASSNYNYGYTF
TGTGCCAGCAGTAACTACAACTATGGCTACACCTTC
>TRBV4-2|.|TRBD1|TRBJ2-7
CASSEGTGDEQYF
TGTGCCAGCAGCGAAGGGACAGGGGACGAGCAGTACTTC
>TRBV24-1|few|.|TRBJ2-2
CATSDSWGANTGELFF
TGTGCCACCAGTGATTCGTGGGGGGCGAACACCGGGGAGCTGTTTTTT
>TRBV5-4|.|TRBD2|TRBJ2-1
CASSGGGRDFDNEQFF
TGTGCCAGCAGCGGGGGGGGTCGGGACTTTGACAATGAGCAGTTCTTC
>TRBV2|.|.|TRBJ2-3
CASSVTQGSATDTQYF
TGTGCCAGCAGTGTCACCCAGGGGTCGGCCACAGATACGCAGTATTTT
>TRBV19|.|.|TRBJ2-6
CATKGGATSGANVLTF
TGTGCCACCAAGGGGGGGGCCACCTCTGGGGCCAACGTCCTGACTTTC
>TRBV5-6|.|.|TRBJ2-3
CASSPPGGVPSTDTQYF
TGTGCCAGCAGCCCCCCTGGGGGCGTCCCTAGCACAGATACGCAGTATTTT
>TRBV7-8|.|TRBD1|TRBJ1-1
CASSGRDRGLSVTEAFF
TGTGCCAGCAGCGGCCGGGACAGGGGGCTATCGGTCACTGAAGCTTTCTTT